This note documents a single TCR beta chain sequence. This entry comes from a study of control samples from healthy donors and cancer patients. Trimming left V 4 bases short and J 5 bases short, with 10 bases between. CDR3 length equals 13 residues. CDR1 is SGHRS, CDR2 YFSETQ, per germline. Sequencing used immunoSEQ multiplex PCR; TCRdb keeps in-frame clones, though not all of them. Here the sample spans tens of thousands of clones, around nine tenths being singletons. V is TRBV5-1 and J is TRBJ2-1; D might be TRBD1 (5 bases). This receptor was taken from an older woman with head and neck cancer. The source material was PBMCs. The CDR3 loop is CASSAGQNNEQFF. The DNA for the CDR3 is TGCGCCAGCAGCGCCGGACAAAACAATGAGCAGTTCTTC.